The next 13 T cell receptor beta chains were all read from a single sample in a study of blood T cell repertoires in COVID-19. Generated by immunoSEQ multiplex PCR, the TCRdb table keeps only in-frame clones and is missing some. The sample shows 250,000 or so clones, around 81% of them seen only once. Sequencing was performed on PBMCs or T cells enriched from blood (not recorded which). These receptors originate from a man over 45 who had recovered from COVID-19.

This chain joins TRBV7-6 and TRBJ2-7; TRBD1 matches 9 bases. CDR3 length: 18 amino acids. V was clipped by 5 bases and J by 0 bases; unmatched bases: 14. The germline CDR1 and CDR2 sequences are SGHVS and FNYEAQ. The CDR3 nucleotides read TGTGCCAGCAGCCCCGGGACAGGGTGGCTAGCGAGCTCCTACGAGCAGTACTTC. Translated, it gives CASSPGTGWLASSYEQYF.

This chain joins TRBV12-3 or TRBV12-4 and TRBJ1-2; 10 nucleotides match TRBD1. After removal of 6 bases from V and 8 bases from J, the junction contained 6 bases not matched to a gene. CDR3 length equals 13 residues. In DNA, the CDR3 is TGTGCCAGCAGCCCCGGGACAGGGGAGGGCTACACCTTC. It yields the protein CASSPGTGEGYTF.

This chain connects TRBV28 to TRBJ1-1; D perhaps matches TRBD1 (6 bases). Germline loops: CDR1 MDHEN, CDR2 SYDVKM. CDR3 length equals 14 residues. Trimming stripped 7 bases from V and 1 base from J, with 13 bases between. The DNA of the CDR3 is TGTGCCAGCACCACAGGGAGTTGGAACACTGAAGCTTTCTTT. This sequence encodes CASTTGSWNTEAFF.

CDR3 sequence: CATRTVNSYEQYF. In DNA form, the CDR3 reads TGTGCCACCAGGACAGTTAACTCCTACGAGCAGTACTTC. The V and J genes are TRBV6-5 and TRBJ2-7, with D perhaps matching TRBD1 (6 bases). The CDR3 is 13 amino acids. Deletions cut 10 bases from V and 0 bases from J, with 13 bases between. Per germline, CDR1 MNHEY and CDR2 SVGAGI.

The CDR3 reads CASTTVWGQGLNLYGYTF. The CDR3 nucleotides are TGTGCCAGCACTACCGTATGGGGACAGGGGTTAAATCTTTATGGCTACACCTTC. The chain combines TRBV27 with TRBJ1-2, with TRBD1 matching over 10 bases. The CDR3 totals 18 residues. J was trimmed by 5 bases and V by 7 bases; bases with no gene match: 19. In germline, CDR1 is MNHEY, CDR2 SMNVEV (reference sequence).

The J gene is TRBJ2-5, the V gene TRBV6-2 or TRBV6-3, with 9 bases lining up with TRBD1. This CDR3 region has 16 residues. The junction had 8 bases not matched to a gene; V was cut back by 2 bases and J by 4 bases. Germline-derived CDR1 and CDR2 are MNHEY and SVGEGT. The CDR3 DNA sequence: TGTGCCAGCAGTTACATACTTGGGACAGGGATAGAGACCCAGTACTTC. It codes for CASSYILGTGIETQYF.

The chain is built from TRBV19 and TRBJ2-3; TRBD2 agrees at 7 bases. V was clipped by 7 bases and J by 3 bases; unmatched bases: 10. This CDR3 contains 15 residues. The germline CDR1 and CDR2 sequences are LNHDA and SQIVND (reference sequence). As DNA, the CDR3 is TGTGCCAGTACCGATGGGACTACCGGAACAGATACGCAGTATTTT. Encoded protein: CASTDGTTGTDTQYF.

Turning to this clone: The sample contains more than one DNA sequence encoding this CDR3. The chain combines TRBV18 with TRBJ1-2, with D perhaps matching TRBD1 (5 bases). The CDR3 runs 13 residues. Trimming removed 2 bases at V and 8 bases at J, with 12 bases between. CDR1 is KGHSH, CDR2 LQKENI, per germline. CDR3: CASSPSDSRGYTF. The CDR3 coding sequence is TGTGCCAGCTCACCAAGTGACAGTAGAGGCTACACCTTC.

This clone was counted many times. DNA of the CDR3: TGTGCCAGCAGCCAAAACAGGGAAACAGATACGCAGTATTTT. Translated: CASSQNRETDTQYF. The V gene is TRBV4-2, the J gene TRBJ2-3, with D possibly TRBD1 on 6 matching bases. Trimming removed 2 bases at V and 3 bases at J, with 9 bases between. Germline V gene data show CDR1 as LGHNA and CDR2 as YNFKEQ. The CDR3 contains 14 residues.

The chain links TRBV6-6 to TRBJ2-3; weak D call: TRBD2 (6 bases). CDR3 size: 15 residues. In germline, CDR1 is MNHNY, CDR2 SVGAGI (reference sequence). V was trimmed by 7 bases and J by 2 bases, leaving 16 bases between them. CDR3 coding DNA: TGTGCCAGCATATTTTTTGCGGGGAACACAGATACGCAGTATTTT. Amino acids: CASIFFAGNTDTQYF.

The chain is built from TRBV28 and TRBJ1-5; TRBD1 matches at 8 bases. The length of the CDR3 is 16 residues. Per germline, CDR1 MDHEN and CDR2 SYDVKM. V lost 4 bases, J lost 9 bases, and 14 bases stayed unmatched. The CDR3 loop reads CASSSVGDRLLAPQHF. The CDR3 DNA is TGTGCCAGCAGTTCGGTTGGGGACAGGCTCCTCGCGCCCCAGCATTTT.

The J gene is TRBJ1-4, the V gene TRBV19; tentative D call: TRBD1 (6 bases). V shed 7 bases and J shed 0 bases, with 15 bases lying between them. The CDR3 contains 16 residues. Germline values: CDR1 LNHDA, CDR2 SQIVND (reference sequence). CDR3 nucleotide sequence: TGTGCCAGTAAGGACAGATCAGTTGCAACTAATGAAAAACTGTTTTTT. Its translation: CASKDRSVATNEKLFF.

The rearrangement joins TRBV5-4 to TRBJ1-2; D is perhaps TRBD1 (5 bases). This CDR3 is 14 amino acids long. V was pared by 4 bases and J by 8 bases, with 18 bases between. Germline V gives CDR1 SGHNT, CDR2 YYREEE (reference sequence). Written as DNA, the CDR3 is TGTGCCAGCAGCCTCGGGACGGGAGTCCGGGGCTACACCTTC. Residues: CASSLGTGVRGYTF.